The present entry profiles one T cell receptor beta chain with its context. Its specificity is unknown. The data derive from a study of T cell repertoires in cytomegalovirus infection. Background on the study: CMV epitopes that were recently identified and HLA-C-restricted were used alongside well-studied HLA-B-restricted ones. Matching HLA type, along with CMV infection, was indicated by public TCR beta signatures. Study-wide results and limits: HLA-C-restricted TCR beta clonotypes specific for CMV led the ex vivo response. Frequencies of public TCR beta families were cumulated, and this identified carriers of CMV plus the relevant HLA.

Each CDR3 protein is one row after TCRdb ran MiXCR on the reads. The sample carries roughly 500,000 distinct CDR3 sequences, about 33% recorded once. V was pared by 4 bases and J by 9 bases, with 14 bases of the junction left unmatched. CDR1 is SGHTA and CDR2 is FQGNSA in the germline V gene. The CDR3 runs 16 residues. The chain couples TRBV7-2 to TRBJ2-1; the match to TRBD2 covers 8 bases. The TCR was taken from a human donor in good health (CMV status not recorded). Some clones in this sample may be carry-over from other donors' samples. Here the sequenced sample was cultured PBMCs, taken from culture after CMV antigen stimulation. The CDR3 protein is CASSSGGLGRPGEQFF. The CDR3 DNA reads TGTGCCAGCAGCTCGGGGGGGCTGGGGCGGCCCGGTGAGCAGTTCTTC.